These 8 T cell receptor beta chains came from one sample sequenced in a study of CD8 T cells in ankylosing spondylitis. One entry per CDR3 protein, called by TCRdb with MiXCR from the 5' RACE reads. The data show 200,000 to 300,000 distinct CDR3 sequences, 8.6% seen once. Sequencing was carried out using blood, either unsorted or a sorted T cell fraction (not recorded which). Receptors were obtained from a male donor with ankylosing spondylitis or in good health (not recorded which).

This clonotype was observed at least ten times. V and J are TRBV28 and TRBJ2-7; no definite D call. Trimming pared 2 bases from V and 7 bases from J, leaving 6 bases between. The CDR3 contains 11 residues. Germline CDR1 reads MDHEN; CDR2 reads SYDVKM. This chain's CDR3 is CASSLREEQYF. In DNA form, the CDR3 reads TGTGCCAGCAGTTTACGAGAAGAGCAGTACTTC.

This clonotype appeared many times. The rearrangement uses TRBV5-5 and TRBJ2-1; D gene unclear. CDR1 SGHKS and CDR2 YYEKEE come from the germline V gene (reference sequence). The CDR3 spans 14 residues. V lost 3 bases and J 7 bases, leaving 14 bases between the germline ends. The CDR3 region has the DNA TGTGCCAGCAGCTGGGGAACAGCTGCGAATGAGCAGTTCTTC. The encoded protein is CASSWGTAANEQFF.

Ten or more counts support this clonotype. CDR3 DNA: TGCAGTGCTAAGGGGGGGACTAGCACAGATACGCAGTATTTT. This codes for CSAKGGTSTDTQYF. This rearrangement joins TRBV20-1 to TRBJ2-3; weak D call: TRBD2 (7 bases). Germline loops: CDR1 DFQATT, CDR2 SNEGSKA (reference sequence). V lost 4 bases and J lost 0, with 11 bases in between. The CDR3 is made up of 14 amino acids.

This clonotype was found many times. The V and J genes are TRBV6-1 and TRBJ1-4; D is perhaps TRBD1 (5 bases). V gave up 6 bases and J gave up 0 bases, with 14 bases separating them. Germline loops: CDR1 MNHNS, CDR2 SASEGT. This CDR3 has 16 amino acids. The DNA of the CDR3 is TGTGCCAGCAGGCCCGGGACCGTTCCAACTAATGAAAAACTGTTTTTT. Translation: CASRPGTVPTNEKLFF.

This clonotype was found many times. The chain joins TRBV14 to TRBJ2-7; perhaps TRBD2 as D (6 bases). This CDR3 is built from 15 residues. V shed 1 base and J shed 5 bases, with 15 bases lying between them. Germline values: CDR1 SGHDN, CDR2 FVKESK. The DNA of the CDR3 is TGTGCCAGCAGCCAAGTGGCAGGGAGGTTCCACGAGCAGTACTTC. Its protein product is CASSQVAGRFHEQYF.

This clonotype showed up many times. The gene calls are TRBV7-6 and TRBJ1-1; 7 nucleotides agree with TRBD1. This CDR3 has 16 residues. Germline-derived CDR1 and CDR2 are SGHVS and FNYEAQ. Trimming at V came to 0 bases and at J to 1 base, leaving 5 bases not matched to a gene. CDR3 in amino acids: CASSLALAGGNTEAFF. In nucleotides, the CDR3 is TGTGCCAGCAGCTTAGCGCTGGCAGGGGGGAACACTGAAGCTTTCTTT.

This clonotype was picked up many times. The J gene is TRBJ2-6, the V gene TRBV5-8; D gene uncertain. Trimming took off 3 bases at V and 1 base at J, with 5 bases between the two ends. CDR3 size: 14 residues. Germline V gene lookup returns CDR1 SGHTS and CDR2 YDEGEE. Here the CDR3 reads CASSYYSGANVLTF. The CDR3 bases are TGTGCCAGCAGCTATTATTCTGGGGCCAACGTCCTGACTTTC.

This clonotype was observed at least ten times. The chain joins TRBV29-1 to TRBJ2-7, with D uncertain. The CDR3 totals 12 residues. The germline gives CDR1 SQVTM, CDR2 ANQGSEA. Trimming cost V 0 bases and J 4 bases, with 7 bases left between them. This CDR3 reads CSVEDQRYEQYF. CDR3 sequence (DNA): TGCAGCGTTGAAGATCAGAGATACGAGCAGTACTTC.